In this sample, the clone carrying this T cell receptor beta chain turned up many times. This sample stems from a study of T-cell reconstitution after alpha-beta-depleted transplantation in children. Molecular barcoding with unique molecular identifiers was used for the TCRbeta library. TCRdb ran MiXCR on the PCR reads and lists one entry per CDR3 protein. Here the sample spans approximately 590,000 distinct CDR3 sequences, about 11% being singletons. CDR1 SGHAT and CDR2 FQDESV come from the germline V gene (reference sequence). The V gene lost 4 bases and the J gene lost 2 bases, with 15 bases spanning the gap. The CDR3 consists of 17 residues.

The sample consisted of PBMCs from the stem cell graft donor, taken from the stem cell graft. This rearrangement joins TRBV11-1 to TRBJ2-6, with D possibly TRBD1 on 5 matching bases. The sequence came from a human donor who donated a stem cell graft to a child with acute myeloid leukemia. The CDR3 DNA sequence: TGTGCCAGCAGCTCGCCACTCAGGGTAACTGGGGCCAACGTCCTGACTTTC. This codes for CASSSPLRVTGANVLTF. The whole variable domain, filled in from reference TRBV11-1 and TRBJ2-6, reads EAEVAQSPRYKITEKSQAVAFWCDPISGHATLYWYRQILGQGPELLVQFQDESVVDDSQLPKDRFSAERLKGVDSTLKIQPAELGDSAMYLCASSSPLRVTGANVLTFGAGSRLTVL.